This TCR beta chain was sequenced for a study of T cell responses to AZD1222 COVID-19 vaccine. Study outcomes and limitations: Spike-specific TCR repertoires showed rising breadth and depth after two AZD1222 doses. Distributed over spike, vaccine-associated CD4 TCRs predominated at 160-218 and 743-854. Unmutated variant regions are reportedly the target of nearly half of TCRs that are spike-specific.

The CDR3 is 16 amino acids. Germline V gives CDR1 MNHEY, CDR2 SVGEGT. V was clipped by 4 bases and J by 2 bases, with 15 bases between them. A remark on this clone: Its antigen remains unidentified.

Only in-frame clones appear in the TCRdb table, and some are missing; sequencing was by immunoSEQ multiplex PCR. The repertoire has about 140,000 clones, 80% to 95% of them found once; the top ten carry 5% to 6.5%. Investigators merged groups given second doses at roughly 4 or roughly 12 weeks. The TCR sequence derives from an adult who received the AZD1222 COVID-19 vaccine. Sequenced here: peripheral blood, sampled 28 days after the second AZD1222 dose. This chain links TRBV6-2 or TRBV6-3 with TRBJ2-4; D perhaps matches TRBD1 (6 bases). The CDR3 reads CASSFVPTGTKNIQYF. CDR3 DNA sequence: TGTGCCAGCAGTTTCGTTCCAACAGGGACCAAAAACATTCAGTACTTC.